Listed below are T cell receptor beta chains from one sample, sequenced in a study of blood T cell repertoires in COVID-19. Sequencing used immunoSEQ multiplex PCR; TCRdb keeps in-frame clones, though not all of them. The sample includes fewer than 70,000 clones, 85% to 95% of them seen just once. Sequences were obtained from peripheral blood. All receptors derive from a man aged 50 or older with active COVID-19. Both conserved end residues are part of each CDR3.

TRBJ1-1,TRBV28,CASSLGPANTEAFF
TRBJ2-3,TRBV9,CASSVASTPSTGTQYF
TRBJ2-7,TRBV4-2,CASSQARDSSYEQYF
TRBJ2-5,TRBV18,CASSPARETQYF
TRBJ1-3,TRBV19,CASSMPGYSGNTIYF
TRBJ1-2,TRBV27,CASSFRASGHSNYGYTF
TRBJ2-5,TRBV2,CASDRDGETQYF
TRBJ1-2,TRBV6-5,CASSYSTGDYGYTF
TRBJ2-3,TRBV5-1,CASSWRTSGTDTQYF
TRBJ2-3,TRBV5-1,CASSFRQAPSTDTQYF
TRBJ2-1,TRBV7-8,CASSFRTGNNEQFF
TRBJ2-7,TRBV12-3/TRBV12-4,CASRETNSYEQYF
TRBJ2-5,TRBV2,CASNPGQGQTQYF
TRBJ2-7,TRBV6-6,CASSSLGDYYEQYF
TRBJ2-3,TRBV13,CASSLSGSRNTDTQYF
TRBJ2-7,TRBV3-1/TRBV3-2,CASSPSTRGDRDEQYF